The clone carrying this T cell receptor (beta chain) was detected only once. These data come from a study of blood T cell repertoires in COVID-19. This CDR3 is built from 13 residues. Germline V gene sequence: CDR1 SEHNR, CDR2 FQNEAQ (reference sequence). V lost 4 bases and J 9 bases, leaving 13 bases between the germline ends. Using immunoSEQ multiplex PCR, the repertoire was profiled, and TCRdb retains in-frame clones only, with some absent. The data contain fewer than 20,000 clones, 88% of them singletons. The sequenced material came from peripheral blood. The sequence derives from a human donor in a cohort sampled during active COVID-19. This chain uses TRBV7-9 with TRBJ2-1, with D possibly TRBD2 on 5 matching bases. The CDR3 is CASSSAPGSEQFF. The CDR3 nucleotides read TGTGCCAGCAGCTCGGCCCCGGGGTCTGAGCAGTTCTTC.